This passage covers 14 T cell receptor beta chains from one sample sequenced in a study of T cells after yellow fever vaccination. MiXCR, applied by TCRdb to the 5' RACE reads, yields one record per CDR3 protein. The repertoire has about 31,000 distinct CDR3 sequences, about 10% of them found once; the top ten carry approximately 12%. Here the sequenced sample was PBMCs, either bulk or a sorted T-cell subset (CD4+, CD8+, memory, or dextramer-sorted; not recorded which), taken roughly 15 days after the first yellow fever vaccination. These TCRs come from a man in his late teens or twenties who received the YFV17D yellow fever vaccine.

The table lists this clonotype with many counts. The chain carries TRBV18 and TRBJ1-2, with 10 bases aligning to TRBD1. The CDR3 sequence is 15 residues long. V shed 2 bases, J shed 3 bases, and the junction held 3 bases outside the gene matches. CDR1 and CDR2 from the germline V gene are KGHSH and LQKENI. CDR3 nucleotide sequence: TGTGCCAGCTCACCAGGGACAGGGGAACACTATGGCTACACCTTC. This translates into CASSPGTGEHYGYTF.

This clonotype was recorded at least ten times. The CDR3 region is CATRDRGRTYGYTF. The CDR3 DNA is TGTGCCACCCGAGACAGGGGGCGCACCTATGGCTACACCTTC. V and J are TRBV7-2 and TRBJ1-2, with TRBD1 matching over 10 bases. Germline loops: CDR1 SGHTA, CDR2 FQGNSA. The CDR3 length is 14 residues. Losses at the gene ends were 10 bases for V and 4 bases for J; bases not matched to a gene: 9.

There are many counts of this clonotype. The gene calls are TRBV28 and TRBJ2-3, with D perhaps TRBD2 (5 bases). The V gene's germline CDR1 is MDHEN and CDR2 SYDVKM. CDR3 length: 16 amino acids. V was pared by 4 bases and J by 0 bases, with 14 bases between. As DNA, the CDR3 is TGTGCCAGCAGTTCACCAGTAGCGCTGAGCACAGATACGCAGTATTTT. Encoded protein: CASSSPVALSTDTQYF.

This clonotype was found many times. This chain uses TRBV27 with TRBJ1-5; D uncertain. CDR1 MNHEY and CDR2 SMNVEV come from the germline V gene (reference sequence). This CDR3 is 15 amino acids long. Trimming cost V 7 bases and J 4 bases, with 17 bases left between them. The CDR3 spells CASNHPPPGNQPQHF. The CDR3 nucleotides read TGTGCCAGCAACCACCCACCGCCGGGGAATCAGCCCCAGCATTTT.

There are many counts of this clonotype. The chain is built from TRBV6-5 and TRBJ2-6; no definite D call. Trimming stripped 0 bases from V and 2 bases from J, with 8 bases between. This CDR3 is 16 amino acids long. Germline CDR1 is MNHEY and CDR2 is SVGAGI. CDR3 nucleotide sequence: TGTGCCAGCAGTTACTCGTGGGAAGCTGGGGCCAACGTCCTGACTTTC. Translating it yields CASSYSWEAGANVLTF.

This clonotype was seen repeatedly, ten times or more. V and J are TRBV7-2 and TRBJ2-2, with D tentatively TRBD1 (5 bases). Trimming removed 5 bases from V and 7 bases from J, with 14 bases in between. The CDR3 extends over 14 amino acids. Per germline, CDR1 SGHTA and CDR2 FQGNSA. The CDR3 DNA is TGTGCCAGCAGCATACCGACAGAAAACGGGGAGCTGTTTTTT. Translating it yields CASSIPTENGELFF.

Many counts were recorded for this clonotype. V usage is TRBV2 and J usage is TRBJ1-2; TRBD1 agrees at 7 bases. The CDR3 sequence is 14 residues long. The V gene end was trimmed by 8 bases and the J gene end by 4 bases; junction bases not matched to a gene: 10. The germline V gene encodes CDR1 SNHLY and CDR2 FYNNEI. CDR3 sequence reads: CASLYLGQSYGYTF. The CDR3 region has the DNA TGTGCCAGCCTTTATTTGGGACAGAGCTATGGCTACACCTTC.

This clonotype occurred many times. The CDR3 bases are TGTGCCAGCAGCGTACGGGGGGTTAATGAAAAACTGTTTTTT. This encodes CASSVRGVNEKLFF. The chain has TRBV12-3 or TRBV12-4 and TRBJ1-4, with D perhaps TRBD1 (5 bases). V was shortened by 6 bases and J by 4 bases, with 12 bases between the two germline ends. CDR3 size: 14 residues.

This clonotype was seen repeatedly, ten times or more. This chain uses TRBV18 with TRBJ2-3; D is perhaps TRBD1 or TRBD2 (5 bases each). Per germline, CDR1 KGHSH and CDR2 LQKENI. This CDR3 is built from 16 residues. Trimming took 2 bases from V and 2 from J, leaving 14 bases between them. The CDR3 sequence is CASSPVGPPITDTQYF. In DNA, the CDR3 is TGTGCCAGCTCACCAGTGGGACCCCCCATCACAGATACGCAGTATTTT.

A note on this clonotype: Possible read error: a much larger clone is one base away. V gene TRBV5-2 combines with J gene TRBJ2-2; TRBD2, as called in the table, went unchecked against the DNA. TRBV5-2 is deemed a pseudogene. There are 16 residues in the CDR3. CDR3 sequence (DNA): TGTTCCAGCAACCCGGACTACCGCACCCGCACCGGGGAGCTGTTTTTT. This gives the protein CSSNPDYRTRTGELFF.

The table lists this clonotype with many counts. V is TRBV4-3 and J is TRBJ2-3, with D unresolved. This CDR3 region has 14 residues. From germline, CDR1 is LGHNA and CDR2 YSLEER. The germline V and J ends were trimmed by 5 bases and 6 bases, with 15 bases remaining between them. DNA of the CDR3: TGCGCCAGCAGCTCCTCCCTCCTTCGCGATACGCAGTATTTT. This codes for CASSSSLLRDTQYF.

This clonotype was picked up many times. The chain combines TRBV12-3 or TRBV12-4 with TRBJ2-5, with D maybe TRBD1 (6 bases). Deletions cut 5 bases from V and 5 bases from J, with 9 bases between. The CDR3 is made up of 12 amino acids. CDR3 nucleotide sequence: TGTGCCAGCAGTGTGAGGGGGGAGACCCAGTACTTC. Its translation: CASSVRGETQYF.

Many counts were recorded for this clonotype. This rearrangement joins TRBV10-2 to TRBJ2-5; possibly TRBD1 for D (6 bases). CDR1 and CDR2 (germline): WSHSY, SAAADI. The length of the CDR3 is 16 residues. Trimming pared 7 bases from V and 2 bases from J, leaving 20 bases between. The CDR3 region is CASTDSLAPLQETQYF. The CDR3 DNA reads as TGCGCCAGCACGGACAGCCTAGCCCCCTTGCAAGAGACCCAGTACTTC.

This clonotype was observed at least ten times. J is TRBJ2-5 and V is TRBV6-1; 7 bases line up with TRBD2. Germline trimming cut 6 bases from V and 2 bases from J; bases unmatched to any gene: 9. The CDR3 totals 15 residues. Per the germline V gene, CDR1 is MNHNS and CDR2 is SASEGT. For the CDR3, the DNA is TGTGCCAGCAGGGGCGGGGGTGCCGGGCAAGAGACCCAGTACTTC. It translates to CASRGGGAGQETQYF.